This T cell receptor delta chain derives from a study of γδ T cells in repeated Plasmodium falciparum infection. Unmatched junction bases numbered 13, after V lost 5 bases and J lost 3 bases. The CDR3 length is 16 residues. The germline CDR1 and CDR2 sequences are GEAIGNYY and EKD. In this sample, this clone turned up a few times. The amino acid sequence in TCRdb belongs to a much larger clone and departs from this DNA's translation at residue 4, likely a sequencing read error; the sequence shown is translated from the DNA. Both TRG and TRD chains were sequenced from each sorted sample. TCRdb used CATT to re-call clones from the multiplex PCR reads. Here the sample spans approximately 93,000 delta-chain clones, 0.75% to 1% being singletons. Flow sorting of PBMC yielded separate Vgamma9/Vdelta2+ and Vdelta2-negative gammadelta T cell populations for bulk repertoire analysis.

The specimen sequenced was gamma-delta T cells from blood. The sequence was obtained from a pool of human donors (malaria-infected and uninfected, not separated). The chain recombines TRDV2 with TRDJ1; 8 bases align to TRDD3. TCRdb records no J gene; here it was assigned by comparing the DNA to germline. DNA for the CDR3: TGTGCCTGTGTCGAATCCACTGGGGGCTCACCCGATAAACTCATCTTT. Amino acids: CACVESTGGSPDKLIF.